The 18 T cell receptor beta chains listed next were all sequenced from one sample in a study of tumor and adjacent non-tumor tissue in lung cancer. No cell sorting was done before RNA was extracted from the tissue. TCRbeta libraries were built with three rounds of nested PCR, modified from ARM-PCR. TCRdb fed the multiplex PCR reads into MiXCR, producing one record per CDR3 protein. The sample lists roughly 120,000 distinct CDR3 sequences; 84% were seen once. The material sequenced was lung tumor tissue. The receptors were sampled from a man aged 65-85 years with non-small cell lung cancer.

This clonotype was seen a single time. Mismatch with germline at one junction end may stem from a read error. The chain joins TRBV6-5 to TRBJ2-5; D is perhaps TRBD2 (5 bases). The germline gives CDR1 MNHEY, CDR2 SVGAGI. This CDR3 is built from 14 residues. CDR3 residues: CTSSRSPVGETHYF. For the CDR3, the DNA is TGTACCAGCAGCCGATCGCCAGTCGGGGAAACCCATTACTTC.

V is TRBV11-2 and J is TRBJ2-2; tentative D call: TRBD2 (6 bases). The V gene lost 5 bases and the J gene lost 13 bases, with 23 bases spanning the gap. Per the germline V gene, CDR1 is SGHAT and CDR2 is FQNNGV. CDR3 length: 15 amino acids. The CDR3: CASSIHGGADGRLFF. In DNA form, the CDR3 reads TGTGCCAGCAGCATACACGGAGGGGCTGACGGGAGGCTGTTTTTT.

As to this clonotype: One end of the junction fails to match germline, which may point to a read error. The chain has TRBV4-3 and TRBJ2-4; D not certain. Germline V gene lookup returns CDR1 LGHNA and CDR2 YSLEER. The CDR3 is made up of 15 amino acids. The DNA for the CDR3 is TGCTCCAGCAGCCTAAAGACGGGTTTCAAGAACATTCAGTACTTC. It encodes CSSSLKTGFKNIQYF.

Concerning this clonotype: A junction boundary mismatches the germline segment, possibly from a read error. The V and J genes are TRBV6-5 and TRBJ1-1; D perhaps matches TRBD1 (5 bases). Germline values: CDR1 MNHEY, CDR2 SVGAGI. The CDR3 has 13 amino acids. CDR3 amino acids: CACSRGLNTVAFF. The CDR3 DNA is TGTGCCTGCAGTAGGGGATTGAACACTGTAGCTTTCTTT.

This clonotype turned up a few times. Sequence at one end of the junction differs from germline and may be a read error. V and J are TRBV5-5 and TRBJ1-2; D is uncertain. The CDR3 is 15 residues long. The germline V gene encodes CDR1 SGHKS and CDR2 YYEKEE (reference sequence). The CDR3 here is CAGSYHHQSNYGYTF. The CDR3 DNA follows: TGCGCCGGCAGCTATCATCATCAGTCGAACTATGGCTACACCTTC.

This chain uses TRBV11-2 with TRBJ1-1, with D unclear. Per the germline V gene, CDR1 is SGHAT and CDR2 is FQNNGV. CDR3 length: 14 residues. This chain's CDR3 is CCSSVKWCGTEAFF. The CDR3 nucleotides read TGTTGCAGCAGCGTCAAGTGGTGTGGCACTGAAGCTTTCTTT.

This clonotype was recorded at least ten times. V usage is TRBV11-2 and J usage is TRBJ2-3; D gene uncertain. Germline V gene data show CDR1 as SGHAT and CDR2 as FQNNGV. The CDR3 has 17 residues. The ends were cut back, 0 bases at V and 4 bases at J, with 17 bases in the middle. The CDR3 nucleotides are TGTGCCAGCAGCTTAGATCTGGGTGGCCACGGATCAGATACGCAGTATTTT. Amino acids: CASSLDLGGHGSDTQYF.

The chain has TRBV2 and TRBJ1-1; no definite D call. The ends were cut back, 1 base at V and 7 bases at J, with 13 bases in the middle. There are 14 residues in the CDR3. Germline V gene data show CDR1 as SNHLY and CDR2 as FYNNEI. CDR3 sequence: CASSEVRSRSEAFF. The CDR3, as DNA: TGTGCCAGCAGTGAAGTCAGGAGCAGGAGTGAAGCTTTCTTT.

About this clonotype: As the CDR3 is not closed by the conserved phenylalanine or tryptophan, this likely results from a read error. The genes are TRBV6-5 and TRBJ2-5, with TRBD1 matching 9 bases. The V gene end was trimmed by 11 bases and the J gene end by 2 bases; junction bases not matched to a gene: 18. CDR1 and CDR2 (germline): MNHEY, SVGAGI. This CDR3 is built from 17 residues. DNA for the CDR3: TGTGCCGGCACTTCCGACGGGACAGGGTTCCCACAAGAGACCCAGTACGTC. Protein sequence: CAGTSDGTGFPQETQYV.

Comment on this clonotype: No conserved phenylalanine or tryptophan is present at the end of the CDR3, so a read error is the likely explanation. The chain uses TRBV20-1 and TRBJ1-1, with a possible D match to TRBD1 (5 bases). V was pared by 6 bases and J by 8 bases, with 10 bases between. Germline V lookup: CDR1 DFQATT, CDR2 SNEGSKA (reference sequence). This CDR3 is built from 10 residues. CDR3 loop: CSAGDREAFL. Here the CDR3 DNA reads TGCAGTGCAGGGGACCGGGAAGCTTTCCTT.

In regard to this clonotype: The junction departs from the called germline gene at one end, perhaps through a read error. CDR3 sequence reads: CASSLDSYSGELFF. CDR3 nucleotides: TGTGCCAGCAGCCTAGACAGTTACTCCGGGGAGCTGTTTTTT. The V and J genes are TRBV11-2 and TRBJ2-2, with D possibly TRBD1 on 5 matching bases. The germline V gene encodes CDR1 SGHAT and CDR2 FQNNGV. This CDR3 spans 14 amino acids.

The gene calls are TRBV29-1 and TRBJ1-2; D gene unclear. CDR1 is SQVTM, CDR2 ANQGSEA, per germline. The CDR3 spans 13 residues. V was clipped by 6 bases and J by 4 bases, with 15 bases between them. The chain's CDR3 is CSVLKSGAYGYTF. The CDR3 region has the DNA TGCAGCGTGCTCAAGTCGGGAGCCTATGGCTACACCTTC.

About this clonotype: One junction end disagrees with the germline gene, perhaps due to a read error. This chain connects TRBV29-1 to TRBJ2-5, with a weak D call TRBD1 (5 bases). This CDR3 region has 16 residues. Per the germline V gene, CDR1 is SQVTM and CDR2 is ANQGSEA. The CDR3, as DNA: TGCAGCGCCAATCCCTACCTCCAGACAGCTCAAGAGAGCCAGTACTTC. Translation: CSANPYLQTAQESQYF.

The chain has TRBV29-1 and TRBJ1-2, with D maybe TRBD1 (5 bases). The V gene lost 5 bases and the J gene lost 4 bases, with 14 bases spanning the gap. The CDR3 has 13 amino acids. CDR1 is SQVTM and CDR2 is ANQGSEA in the germline V gene. Here the CDR3 reads CSVKKQGFYGYTF. CDR3 coding DNA: TGCAGCGTTAAGAAGCAGGGCTTCTATGGCTACACCTTC.

There are many counts of this clonotype. The DNA of the CDR3 is TGTGCCAGCAGCTTACCTCAAAGACCGGGTGGGACTGAAGCTTTCTTT. It encodes CASSLPQRPGGTEAFF. The chain carries TRBV5-4 and TRBJ1-1; D is undetermined. V shed 2 bases and J shed 5 bases, with 19 bases lying between them. The CDR3 spans 16 residues. The germline CDR1 and CDR2 sequences are SGHNT and YYREEE (reference sequence).

The rearrangement joins TRBV20-1 to TRBJ2-1; 8 bases line up with TRBD2. Germline V gene data show CDR1 as DFQATT and CDR2 as SNEGSKA (reference sequence). The CDR3 is made up of 15 amino acids. The CDR3 loop is CNVPDGTSRYNEQFF. In nucleotides, the CDR3 is TGCAATGTCCCCGACGGGACTAGTCGTTACAATGAGCAGTTCTTC.

Concerning this clonotype itself: The conserved final phenylalanine or tryptophan is absent from the CDR3, which likely points to a read error. The limits of the CDR3 on the DNA are not certain, so only TCRdb's listed CDR3 is given. This chain uses TRBV10-2 with TRBJ2-1; the D call in the table, TRBD1, was not verified against the DNA. Germline loops: CDR1 WSHSY, CDR2 SAAADI. Counting both end residues, the CDR3 totals 15 amino acids. This CDR3 is CASRSPGPSPHEQSV.

As concerns this clonotype: An end of the junction does not agree with germline; a read error may underlie this. V is TRBV4-2 and J is TRBJ2-7, with 7 bases aligning to TRBD1. CDR1 is LGHNA, CDR2 YNFKEQ, per germline. This CDR3 is 14 amino acids long. The CDR3 loop is CGSSQGQVLYEQYF. The CDR3 nucleotides are TGTGGCAGCAGCCAAGGACAGGTTCTCTACGAGCAATACTTC.